The source of this T cell receptor (beta chain) is a study of Tregs in tolerant kidney transplant recipients. There are 19 residues in the CDR3. Germline V CDR1 and CDR2: SGHTA, FQGNSA. Losses at the gene ends were 5 bases for V and 3 bases for J; bases not matched to a gene: 21. Findings and limits, study-wide: Biological reproducibility was not directly addressed, but technical replication error appeared minimal. Tregs expanded with activated donor B cells seemed most donor-specific. The small number of patients limits these findings pending further validation.

Notes on this clone: The antigen is not known.

CD4+CD25+CD127- Tregs, CD4+CD25- non-Tregs, CD4 and CD8 cells were sorted. The data were produced by immunoSEQ multiplex PCR, yet TCRdb's version contains in-frame clones alone and is incomplete. This table holds roughly 69,000 clones, roughly nine tenths found once. The source of this sequence is a human donor who received a combined kidney and bone marrow transplant. The sample was CD4+ T cells from blood, taken before the transplant. The rearrangement joins TRBV7-2 to TRBJ2-5, with TRBD2 identical over 7 bases. The CDR3 DNA follows: TGTGCCAGCAGCCTTAGGTCTGGGACTATAGGCAGCGGGGAAGAGACCCAGTACTTC. Translating it yields CASSLRSGTIGSGEETQYF.